This T cell receptor beta chain was found in a study of shared clonotypes between healthy human individuals. It was at deep level that the assay was run. Measured with immunoSEQ multiplex PCR; TCRdb has only the in-frame clones, and not every one. Here the sample spans approximately 1,500,000 clones, about 96% being singletons. Whole-study findings and limits: Memory subsets generally showed lower estimated richness than naive subsets.

Memory CD4+ cells were the fraction left after CD45RA+ naive selection. V lost 4 bases and J lost 8, with 17 bases in between. The CDR3 spans 15 residues. The germline V gene encodes CDR1 MNHEY and CDR2 SVGAGI. A note on this clone: Its antigen is still unknown.

This clonotype originated in a man in his thirties or forties in good health. The sequencing input was naive CD4+ T cells sorted from blood. The subset here: CD45RA+ positively selected. This sequence joins TRBV6-5 and TRBJ1-4, with a possible D match to TRBD1 (5 bases). The chain's CDR3 is CASSLGGGSYEKLFF. In DNA, the CDR3 is TGTGCCAGCAGTTTGGGGGGAGGGTCATACGAAAAACTGTTTTTT.